This T cell receptor beta chain emerged from a study of vaccination and CD4 T cells after COVID-19. Whole-study context: Stimulation of cells relied on overlapping spike peptides derived from SARS-CoV-2, HCoV-NL63, HCoV-OC43 and HCoV-229E. Findings and limits, study-wide: Within convalescent individuals, 304 out of 307 vaccine-specific clones proved to be spike mono-reactive. From 21 to 38, the median of SARS-CoV-2-reactive clonotypes rose without reaching significance.

Sequencing of the DNA from cultured CD4+ T cells was carried out with the Oncomine TCR Beta short-read assay. TCRdb reprocessed the PCR reads with MiXCR, giving one entry per CDR3 protein. The sample contains fewer than 15,000 distinct CDR3 sequences, roughly 45% of which appear only once. Comments on this clonotype: What it recognizes is unknown.

The treatment is: approximately 9-day PBMC culture with coronavirus spike peptide pools or control peptides (ViraFEST assay). The ViraFEST method relied on peptide pools to expand antigen-specific T cells, followed by TCR sequencing. The V gene's germline CDR1 is LNHDA and CDR2 SQIVND (reference sequence). This CDR3 is built from 14 residues. V was cut by 4 bases and J by 0 bases, with 6 bases left in between. This sequence originates from a human donor who had recovered from COVID-19. This chain uses TRBV19 with TRBJ1-4; D unresolved. The source was CD4+ T cells from blood, cultured in vitro, collected after SARS-CoV-2 vaccination. The CDR3: CASSRAATNEKLFF. The CDR3 bases are TGTGCCAGTAGTAGGGCGGCAACTAATGAAAAACTGTTTTTT.